This T cell receptor (beta chain) was obtained from a study of T cells in lung cancer brain metastases. Study results and caveats: Brain metastases had fewer unique productive clones than primaries (median about 1,500 versus 4,500). Few clones were shared between paired lesions (mean Morisita roughly 0.23); most were lesion-specific.

The CDR3 totals 15 residues. Trimming took 4 bases from V and 4 from J, leaving 16 bases between them. Germline CDR1 reads MGHDK; CDR2 reads SYGVNS. TCRdb keeps only in-frame clones here, not all; method: immunoSEQ multiplex PCR. The sample holds 3,500 to 4,500 clones, around 90% seen once. Worth noting for this clone: Its target is unknown.

Source material: tumor tissue from the primary lung tumor. This receptor was taken from a man in his sixties with non-small cell lung cancer. The rearrangement joins TRBV25-1 to TRBJ2-5, with a possible D match to TRBD1 (5 bases). Here the CDR3 reads CASSGVGLRGETQYF. CDR3 DNA: TGTGCCAGCAGTGGCGTGGGGCTTCGAGGAGAGACCCAGTACTTC.